This TCR beta chain was retrieved from a study of blood T cell repertoires in COVID-19. In the study overall: There were acute and convalescent COVID-19 samples, and they came from the United States, Italy and Spain. Sources were T cells, B-cell-depleted T cells, or PBMCs; the material itself was cDNA or gDNA.

Original data processing: Reference gene primer amplification gave estimated nucleated cell counts. TCRdb's copy holds only in-frame clones and misses some; the assay was immunoSEQ multiplex PCR. Clone size and the V and J calls come from that table; the DNA yielded D and trimming. Found here are roughly 240,000 clones, 75% to 90% of them singletons; the top ten hold 2.5% to 3.5%. The TCR sequence derives from a woman aged 30 to 39 who had recovered from COVID-19. The sequenced sample consisted of peripheral blood.

CDR3 nucleotides: TGTGCCAGTAGTACCGAAGCGGGGGGAAGCTCCTACGAGCAGTACTTC. Protein product: CASSTEAGGSSYEQYF. V gene TRBV19 combines with J gene TRBJ2-7; TRBD2 matches at 9 bases. V was pared by 4 bases and J by 0 bases, with 7 bases of the junction left unmatched. The germline V gene has CDR1 LNHDA and CDR2 SQIVND (reference sequence). This CDR3 comprises 16 residues.